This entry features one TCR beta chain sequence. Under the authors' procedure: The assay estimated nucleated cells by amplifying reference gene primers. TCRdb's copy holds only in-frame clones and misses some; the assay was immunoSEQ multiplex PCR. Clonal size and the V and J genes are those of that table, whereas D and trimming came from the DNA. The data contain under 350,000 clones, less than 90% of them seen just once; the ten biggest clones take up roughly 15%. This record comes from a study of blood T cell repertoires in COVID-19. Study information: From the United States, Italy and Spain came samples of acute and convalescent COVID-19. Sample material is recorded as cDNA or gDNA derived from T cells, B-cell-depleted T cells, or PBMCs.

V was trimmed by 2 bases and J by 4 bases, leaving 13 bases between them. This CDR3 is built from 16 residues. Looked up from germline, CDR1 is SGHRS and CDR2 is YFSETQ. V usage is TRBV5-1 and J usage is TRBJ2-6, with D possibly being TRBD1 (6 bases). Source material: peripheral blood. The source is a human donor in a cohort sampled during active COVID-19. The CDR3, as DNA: TGCGCCAGCAGCTTCGGTGGGGACACAGGGGCCAACGTCCTGACTTTC. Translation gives CASSFGGDTGANVLTF.